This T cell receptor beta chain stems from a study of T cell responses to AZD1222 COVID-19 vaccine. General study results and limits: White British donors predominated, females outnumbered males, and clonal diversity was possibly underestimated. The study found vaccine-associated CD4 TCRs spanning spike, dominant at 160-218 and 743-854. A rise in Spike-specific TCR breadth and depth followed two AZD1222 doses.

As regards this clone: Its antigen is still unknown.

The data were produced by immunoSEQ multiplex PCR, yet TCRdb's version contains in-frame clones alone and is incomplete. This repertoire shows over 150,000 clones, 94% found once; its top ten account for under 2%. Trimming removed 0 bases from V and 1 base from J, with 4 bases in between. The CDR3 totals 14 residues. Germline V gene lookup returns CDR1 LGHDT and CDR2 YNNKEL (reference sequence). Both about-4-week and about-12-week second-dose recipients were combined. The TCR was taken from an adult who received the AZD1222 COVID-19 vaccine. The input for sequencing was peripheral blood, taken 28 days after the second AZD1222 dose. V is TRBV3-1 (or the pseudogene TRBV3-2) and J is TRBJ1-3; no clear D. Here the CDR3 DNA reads TGTGCCAGCAGCCAAGAAGGGTCTGGAAACACCATATATTTT. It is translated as CASSQEGSGNTIYF.